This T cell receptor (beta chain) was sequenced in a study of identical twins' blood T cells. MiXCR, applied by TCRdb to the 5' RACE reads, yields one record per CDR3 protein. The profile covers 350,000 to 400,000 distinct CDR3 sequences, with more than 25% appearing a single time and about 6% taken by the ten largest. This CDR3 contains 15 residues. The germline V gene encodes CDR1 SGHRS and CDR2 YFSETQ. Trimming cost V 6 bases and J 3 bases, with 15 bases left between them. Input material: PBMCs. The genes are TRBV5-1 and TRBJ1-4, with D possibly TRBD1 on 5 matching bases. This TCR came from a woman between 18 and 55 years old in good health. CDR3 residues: CASNSGTGPNEKLFF. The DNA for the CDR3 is TGCGCCAGCAATTCCGGGACCGGACCTAATGAAAAACTGTTTTTT.